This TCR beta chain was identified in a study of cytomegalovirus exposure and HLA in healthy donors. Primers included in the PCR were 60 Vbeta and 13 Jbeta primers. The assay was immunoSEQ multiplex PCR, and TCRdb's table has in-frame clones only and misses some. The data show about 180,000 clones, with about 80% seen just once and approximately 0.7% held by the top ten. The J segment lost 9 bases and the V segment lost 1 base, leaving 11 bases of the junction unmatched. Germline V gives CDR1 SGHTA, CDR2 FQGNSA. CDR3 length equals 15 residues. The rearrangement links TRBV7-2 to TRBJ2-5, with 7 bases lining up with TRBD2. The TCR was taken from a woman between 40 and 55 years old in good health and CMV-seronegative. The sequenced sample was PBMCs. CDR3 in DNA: TGTGCCAGCAGCTTAGAAGTGGGCGGGAGTGGGGCCCAGTACTTC. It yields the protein CASSLEVGGSGAQYF.